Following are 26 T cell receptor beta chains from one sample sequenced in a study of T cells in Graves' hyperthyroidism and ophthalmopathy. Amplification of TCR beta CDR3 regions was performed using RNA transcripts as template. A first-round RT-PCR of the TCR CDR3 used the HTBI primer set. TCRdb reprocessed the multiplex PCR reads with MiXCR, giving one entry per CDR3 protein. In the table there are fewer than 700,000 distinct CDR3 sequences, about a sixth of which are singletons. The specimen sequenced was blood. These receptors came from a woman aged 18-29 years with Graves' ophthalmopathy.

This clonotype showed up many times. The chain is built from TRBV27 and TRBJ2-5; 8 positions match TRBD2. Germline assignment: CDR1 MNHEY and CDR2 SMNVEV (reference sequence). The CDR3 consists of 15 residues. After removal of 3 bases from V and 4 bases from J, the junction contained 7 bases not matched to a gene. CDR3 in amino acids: CASSFNGRARETQYF. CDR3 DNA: TGTGCCAGCAGTTTTAACGGGAGGGCCAGAGAGACCCAGTACTTC.

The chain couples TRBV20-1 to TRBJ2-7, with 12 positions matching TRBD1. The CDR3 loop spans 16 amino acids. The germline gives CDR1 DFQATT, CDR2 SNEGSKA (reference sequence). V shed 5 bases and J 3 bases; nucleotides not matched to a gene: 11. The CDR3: CSARRAGQGAFYEQYF. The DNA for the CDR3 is TGCAGTGCTCGGCGGGCGGGACAGGGGGCCTTCTACGAGCAGTACTTC.

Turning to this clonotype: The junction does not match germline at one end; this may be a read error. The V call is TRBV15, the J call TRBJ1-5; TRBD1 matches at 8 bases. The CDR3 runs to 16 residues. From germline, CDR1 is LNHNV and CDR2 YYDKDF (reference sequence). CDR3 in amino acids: CATSRENGQGEQPQRF. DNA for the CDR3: TGTGCCACCAGCAGAGAGAATGGACAGGGAGAACAGCCCCAGCGTTTT.

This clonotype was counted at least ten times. The CDR3, as DNA: TGTGCCAGCAGTTCAGACTACAGGGCTTCTGGAAACACCATATATTTT. It yields the protein CASSSDYRASGNTIYF. The V gene is TRBV27, the J gene TRBJ1-3; TRBD1 might be the D (6 bases). Germline CDR1 is MNHEY and CDR2 is SMNVEV (reference sequence). The V gene lost 4 bases and the J gene lost 1 base, with 14 bases spanning the gap. The CDR3 consists of 16 residues.

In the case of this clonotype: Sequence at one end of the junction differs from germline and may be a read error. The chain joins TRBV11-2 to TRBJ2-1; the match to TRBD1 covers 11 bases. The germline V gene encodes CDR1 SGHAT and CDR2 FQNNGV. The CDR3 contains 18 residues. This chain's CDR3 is CAGSLYVWDRGVHNEQFF. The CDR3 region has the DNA TGTGCCGGCAGCTTATATGTGTGGGACAGGGGGGTCCACAATGAGCAGTTCTTC.

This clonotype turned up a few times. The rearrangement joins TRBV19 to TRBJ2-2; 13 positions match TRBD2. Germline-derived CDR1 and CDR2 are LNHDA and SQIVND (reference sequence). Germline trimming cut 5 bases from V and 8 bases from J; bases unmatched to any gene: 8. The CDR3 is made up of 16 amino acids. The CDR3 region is CASSVGLAGYLGELFF. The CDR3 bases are TGTGCCAGTAGTGTGGGACTAGCGGGGTACTTGGGGGAGCTGTTTTTT.

The CDR3 sequence is CASSPRTGRDQPQHF. CDR3 in DNA: TGTGCCAGCAGCCCCCGGACAGGGAGGGATCAGCCCCAGCATTTT. The chain combines TRBV7-8 with TRBJ1-5; 8 bases align to TRBD1. The germline gives CDR1 SGHVS, CDR2 FQNEAQ. The V segment lost 5 bases and the J segment 5 bases; nucleotides outside the gene matches: 8. This CDR3 contains 15 residues. The full variable domain, with the rest looked up from reference TRBV7-8 and TRBJ1-5, is GAGVSQSPRYKVAKRGQDVALRCDPISGHVSLFWYQQALGQGPEFLTYFQNEAQLDKSGLPSDRFFAERPEGSVSTLKIQRTQQEDSAVYLCASSPRTGRDQPQHFGDGTRLSIL.

CDR3 region: CASSYVAGVPDTQYF. CDR3 in DNA: TGTGCCAGCAGTTACGTGGCGGGAGTCCCGGATACGCAGTATTTT. The chain recombines TRBV6-2 or TRBV6-3 with TRBJ2-3; 7 bases are shared with TRBD2. Germline CDR1 MNHEY, CDR2 SVGEGT. The junction had 8 bases not matched to a gene; V was cut back by 2 bases and J by 6 bases. The CDR3 is 15 residues long.

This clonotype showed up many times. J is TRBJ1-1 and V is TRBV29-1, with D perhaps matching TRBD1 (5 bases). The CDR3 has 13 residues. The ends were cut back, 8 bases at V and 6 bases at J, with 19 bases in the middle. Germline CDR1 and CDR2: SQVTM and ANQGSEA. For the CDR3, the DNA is TGCAGCCTAGCCGCTTCTACGGGGGCTGAAGCTTTCTTT. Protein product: CSLAASTGAEAFF.

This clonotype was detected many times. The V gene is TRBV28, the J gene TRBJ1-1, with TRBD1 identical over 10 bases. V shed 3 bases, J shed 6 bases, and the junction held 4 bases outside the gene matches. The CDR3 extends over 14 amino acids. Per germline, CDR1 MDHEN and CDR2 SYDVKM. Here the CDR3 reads CASSFADRGSEAFF. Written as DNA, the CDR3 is TGTGCCAGCAGTTTTGCGGACAGGGGGTCTGAAGCTTTCTTT.

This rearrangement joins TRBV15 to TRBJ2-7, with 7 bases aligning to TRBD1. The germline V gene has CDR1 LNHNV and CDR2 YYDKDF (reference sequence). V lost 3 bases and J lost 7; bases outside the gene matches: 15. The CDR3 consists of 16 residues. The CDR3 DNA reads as TGTGCCACCAGCAGTGATCGTCCGGGACAGCTGGGAGAGCAGTACTTC. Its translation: CATSSDRPGQLGEQYF.

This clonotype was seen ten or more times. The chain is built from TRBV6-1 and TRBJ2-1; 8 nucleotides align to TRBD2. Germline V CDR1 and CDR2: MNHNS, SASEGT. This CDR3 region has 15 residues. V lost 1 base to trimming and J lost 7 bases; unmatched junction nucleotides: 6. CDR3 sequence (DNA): TGTGCCAGCAGTGAAGTTGCGGGGGGTAAAAATGAGCAGTTCTTC. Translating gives CASSEVAGGKNEQFF.

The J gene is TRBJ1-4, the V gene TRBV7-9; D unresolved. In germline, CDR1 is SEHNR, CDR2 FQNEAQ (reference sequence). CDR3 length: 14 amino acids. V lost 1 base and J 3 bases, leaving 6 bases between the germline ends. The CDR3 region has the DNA TGTGCCAGCAGCTTAGAAGGACCTAATGAAAAACTGTTTTTT. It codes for CASSLEGPNEKLFF.

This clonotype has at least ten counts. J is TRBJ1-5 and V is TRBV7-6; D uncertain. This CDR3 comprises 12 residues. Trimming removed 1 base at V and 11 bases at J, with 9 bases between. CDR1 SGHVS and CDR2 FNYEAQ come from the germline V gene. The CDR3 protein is CASSLGSGAQHF. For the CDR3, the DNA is TGTGCCAGCAGCTTAGGATCCGGAGCCCAGCATTTT.

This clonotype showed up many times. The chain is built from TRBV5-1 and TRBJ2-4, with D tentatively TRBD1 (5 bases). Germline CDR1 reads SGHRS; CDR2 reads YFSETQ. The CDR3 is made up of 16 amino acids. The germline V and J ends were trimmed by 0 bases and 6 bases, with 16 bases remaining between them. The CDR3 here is CASSLAGNRQGNIQYF. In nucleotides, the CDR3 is TGCGCCAGCAGCTTGGCCGGAAACCGCCAGGGAAACATTCAGTACTTC. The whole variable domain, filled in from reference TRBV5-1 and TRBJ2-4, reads KAGVTQTPRYLIKTRGQQVTLSCSPISGHRSVSWYQQTPGQGLQFLFEYFSETQRNKGNFPGRFSGRQFSNSRSEMNVSTLELGDSALYLCASSLAGNRQGNIQYFGAGTRLSVL.

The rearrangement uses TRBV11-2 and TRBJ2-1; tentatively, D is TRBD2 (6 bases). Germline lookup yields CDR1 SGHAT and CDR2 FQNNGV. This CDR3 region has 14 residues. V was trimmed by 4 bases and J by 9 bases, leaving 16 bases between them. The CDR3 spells CASSSTGELGEQFF. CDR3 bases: TGTGCCAGCAGCTCGACGGGGGAGTTAGGTGAGCAGTTCTTC.

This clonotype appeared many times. The CDR3 sequence: CASSPSDRGGGHTEAFF. In nucleotides, the CDR3 is TGTGCCAGCAGTCCGTCCGACAGGGGGGGGGGACACACTGAAGCTTTCTTT. V and J are TRBV27 and TRBJ1-1; 9 positions match TRBD1. The length of the CDR3 is 17 residues. Germline trimming cut 5 bases from V and 3 bases from J; bases unmatched to any gene: 13. Germline CDR1 is MNHEY and CDR2 is SMNVEV (reference sequence).

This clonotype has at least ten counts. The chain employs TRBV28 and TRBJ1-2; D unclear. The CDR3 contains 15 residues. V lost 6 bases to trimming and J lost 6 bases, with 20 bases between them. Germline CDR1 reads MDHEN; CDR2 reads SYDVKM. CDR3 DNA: TGTGCCAGCAGCCGCCTGACATCGGACCGGGATGGCTACACCTTC. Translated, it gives CASSRLTSDRDGYTF.

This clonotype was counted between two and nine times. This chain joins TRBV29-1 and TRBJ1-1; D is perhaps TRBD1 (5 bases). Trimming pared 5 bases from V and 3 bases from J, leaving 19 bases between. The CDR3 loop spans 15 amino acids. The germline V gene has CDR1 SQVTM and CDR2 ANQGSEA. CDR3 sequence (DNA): TGCAGCGTTTCCGGGACGGCAGTACGGGACACTGAAGCTTTCTTT. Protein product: CSVSGTAVRDTEAFF.

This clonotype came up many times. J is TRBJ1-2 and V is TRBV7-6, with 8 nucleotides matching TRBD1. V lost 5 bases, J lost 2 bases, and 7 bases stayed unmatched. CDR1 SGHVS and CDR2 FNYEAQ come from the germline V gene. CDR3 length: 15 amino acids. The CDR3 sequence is CASSPRTGSNYGYTF. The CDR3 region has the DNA TGTGCCAGCAGCCCCCGGACAGGGTCGAACTATGGCTACACCTTC.

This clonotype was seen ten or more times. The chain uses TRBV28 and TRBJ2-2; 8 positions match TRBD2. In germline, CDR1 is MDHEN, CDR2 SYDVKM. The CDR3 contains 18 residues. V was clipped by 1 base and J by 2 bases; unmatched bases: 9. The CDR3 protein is CASSLFSEAGGNTGELFF. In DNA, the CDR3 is TGTGCCAGCAGTTTATTTTCCGAGGCGGGGGGTAACACCGGGGAGCTGTTTTTT.

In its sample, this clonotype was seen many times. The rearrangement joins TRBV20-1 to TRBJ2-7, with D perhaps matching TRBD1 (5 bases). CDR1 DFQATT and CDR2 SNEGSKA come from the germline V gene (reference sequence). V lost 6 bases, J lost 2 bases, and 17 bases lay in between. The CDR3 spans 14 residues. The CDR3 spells CSARRIGVTYEQYF. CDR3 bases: TGCAGTGCCCGAAGGATAGGGGTAACCTACGAGCAGTACTTC.

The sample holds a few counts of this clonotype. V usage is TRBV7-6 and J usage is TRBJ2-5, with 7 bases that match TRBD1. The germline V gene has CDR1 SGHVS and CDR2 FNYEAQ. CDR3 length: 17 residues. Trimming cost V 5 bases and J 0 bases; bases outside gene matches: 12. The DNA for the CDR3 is TGTGCCAGCAGCCGGAGATTACAGGGGAAGAACCAAGAGACCCAGTACTTC. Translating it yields CASSRRLQGKNQETQYF.

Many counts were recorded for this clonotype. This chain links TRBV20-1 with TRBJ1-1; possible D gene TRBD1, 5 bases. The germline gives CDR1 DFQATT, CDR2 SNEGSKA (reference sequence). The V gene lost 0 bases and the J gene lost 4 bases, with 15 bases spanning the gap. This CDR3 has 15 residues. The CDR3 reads CSARDWSRAATEAFF. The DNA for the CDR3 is TGCAGTGCTAGAGATTGGAGCAGGGCGGCCACTGAAGCTTTCTTT.

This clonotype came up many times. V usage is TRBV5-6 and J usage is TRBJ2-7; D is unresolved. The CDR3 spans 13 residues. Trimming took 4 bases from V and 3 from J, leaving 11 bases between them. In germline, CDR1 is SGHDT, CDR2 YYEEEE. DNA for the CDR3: TGTGCCAGCAGCCCTCGGCGCATCTACGAGCAGTACTTC. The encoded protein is CASSPRRIYEQYF. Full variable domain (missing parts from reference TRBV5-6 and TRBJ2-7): DAGVTQSPTHLIKTRGQQVTLRCSPKSGHDTVSWYQQALGQGPQFIFQYYEEEERQRGNFPDRFSGHQFPNYSSELNVNALLLGDSALYLCASSPRRIYEQYFGPGTRLTVT.

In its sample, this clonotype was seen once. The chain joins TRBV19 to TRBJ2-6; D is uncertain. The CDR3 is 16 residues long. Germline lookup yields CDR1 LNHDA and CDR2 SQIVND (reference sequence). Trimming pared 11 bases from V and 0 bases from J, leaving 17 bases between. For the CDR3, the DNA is TGTGCCTCATTTCGAGGCGGCTACTCTGGGGCCAACGTCCTGACTTTC. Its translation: CASFRGGYSGANVLTF.